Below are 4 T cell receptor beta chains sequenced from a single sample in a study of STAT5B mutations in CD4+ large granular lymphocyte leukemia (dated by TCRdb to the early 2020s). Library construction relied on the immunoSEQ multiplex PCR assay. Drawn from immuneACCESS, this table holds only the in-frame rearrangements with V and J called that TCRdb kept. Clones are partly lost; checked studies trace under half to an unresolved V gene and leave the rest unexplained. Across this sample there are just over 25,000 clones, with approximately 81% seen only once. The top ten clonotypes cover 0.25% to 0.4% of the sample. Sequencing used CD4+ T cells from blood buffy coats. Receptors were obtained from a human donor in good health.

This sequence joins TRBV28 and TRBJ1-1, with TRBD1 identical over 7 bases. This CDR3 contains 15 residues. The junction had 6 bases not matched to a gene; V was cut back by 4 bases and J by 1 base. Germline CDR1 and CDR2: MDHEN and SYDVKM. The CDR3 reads CASSSTGEPNTEAFF. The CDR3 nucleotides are TGTGCCAGCAGTTCAACAGGGGAGCCGAACACTGAAGCTTTCTTT.

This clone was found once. CDR3 loop: CASSYSGMVSSGEQFF. The CDR3 DNA reads TGTGCCAGCAGTTACTCCGGGATGGTTAGTTCGGGTGAGCAGTTCTTC. The J gene is TRBJ2-1, the V gene TRBV6-5; possible D gene TRBD2, 5 bases. The ends were cut back, 0 bases at V and 9 bases at J, with 18 bases in the middle. The CDR3 sequence is 16 residues long. CDR1 and CDR2 from the germline V gene are MNHEY and SVGAGI.

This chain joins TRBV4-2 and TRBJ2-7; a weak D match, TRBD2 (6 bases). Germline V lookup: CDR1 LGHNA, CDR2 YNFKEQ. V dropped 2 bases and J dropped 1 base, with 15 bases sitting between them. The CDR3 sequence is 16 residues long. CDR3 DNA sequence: TGTGCCAGCAGCCAAACCCGGGGGTGGACTTCCTACGAGCAGTACTTC. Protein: CASSQTRGWTSYEQYF.

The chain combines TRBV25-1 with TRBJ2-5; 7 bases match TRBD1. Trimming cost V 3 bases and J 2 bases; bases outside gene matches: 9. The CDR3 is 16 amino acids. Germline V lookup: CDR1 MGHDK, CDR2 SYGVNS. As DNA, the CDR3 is TGTGCCAGCAGTGATTACCCGGGACAGATACAAGAGACCCAGTACTTC. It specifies CASSDYPGQIQETQYF.